This T cell receptor (beta chain) was retrieved from a study of cytomegalovirus exposure and HLA in healthy donors. Findings of the study overall: Relative to equally common others, HLA-associated TCR beta chains showed greater clonal expansion in a later analysis. TCR beta V segments were, for the most part, productive about 87% or about 30% of the time in an earlier analysis.

Use of 60 Vbeta and 13 Jbeta primers characterized the PCR. Method: immunoSEQ multiplex PCR; TCRdb's copy keeps in-frame clones and lacks some. The sample includes about 160,000 clones, more than 60% of them seen just once. Regarding this clone: Its antigen remains unidentified.

J lost 2 bases, V lost 5 bases, and 8 bases had no gene match. The CDR3 totals 15 residues. Germline V gene lookup returns CDR1 LNHDA and CDR2 SQIVND (reference sequence). Specimen: PBMCs. The chain links TRBV19 to TRBJ1-2, with 7 bases matching TRBD1. This TCR derives from a woman aged 45 to 65 in good health and CMV-seropositive. The CDR3 DNA sequence: TGTGCCAGTAGTCCCTCGGGACAGCTAAACTATGGCTACACCTTC. Translation: CASSPSGQLNYGYTF.